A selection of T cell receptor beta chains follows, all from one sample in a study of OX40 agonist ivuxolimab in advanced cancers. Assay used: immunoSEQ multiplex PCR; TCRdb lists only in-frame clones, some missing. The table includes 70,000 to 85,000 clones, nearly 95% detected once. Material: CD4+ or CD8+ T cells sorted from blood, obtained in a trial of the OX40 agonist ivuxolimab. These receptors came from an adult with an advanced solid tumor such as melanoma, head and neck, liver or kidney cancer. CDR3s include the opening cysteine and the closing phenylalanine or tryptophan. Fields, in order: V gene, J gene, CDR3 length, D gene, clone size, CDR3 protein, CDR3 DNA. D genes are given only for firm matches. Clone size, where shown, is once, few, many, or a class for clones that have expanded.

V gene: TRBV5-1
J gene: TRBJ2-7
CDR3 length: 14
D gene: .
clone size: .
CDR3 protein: CASSLLYSSYEQYF
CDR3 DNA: TGCGCCAGCAGCCTTTTATATAGCTCCTACGAGCAGTACTTC

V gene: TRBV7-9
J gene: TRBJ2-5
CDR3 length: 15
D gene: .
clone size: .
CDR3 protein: CASSLLRGTQETQYF
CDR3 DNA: TGTGCCAGCAGCTTATTGCGAGGCACCCAAGAGACCCAGTACTTC

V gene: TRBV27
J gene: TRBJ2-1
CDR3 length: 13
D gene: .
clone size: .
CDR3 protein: CASSLSSYNEQFF
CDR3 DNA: TGTGCCAGCAGTTTAAGCTCCTACAATGAGCAGTTCTTC

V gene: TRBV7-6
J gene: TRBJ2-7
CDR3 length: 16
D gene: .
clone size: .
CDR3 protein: CASSLARGGPNHEQYF
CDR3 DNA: TGTGCCAGCAGCTTAGCGAGGGGGGGCCCTAACCACGAGCAGTACTTC

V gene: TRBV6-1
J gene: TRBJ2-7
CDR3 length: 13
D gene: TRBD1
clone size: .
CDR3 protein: CASSPGQLYEQYF
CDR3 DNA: TGTGCCAGCAGTCCGGGACAGCTCTACGAGCAGTACTTC

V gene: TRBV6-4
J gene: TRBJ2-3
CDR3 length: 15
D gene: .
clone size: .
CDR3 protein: CASSDSGLVTDTQYF
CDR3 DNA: TGTGCCAGCAGTGACTCGGGTTTAGTGACAGATACGCAGTATTTT

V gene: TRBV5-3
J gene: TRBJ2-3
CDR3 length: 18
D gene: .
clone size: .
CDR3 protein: CARSFSPTSGPSTDTQYF
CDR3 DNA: TGTGCCAGAAGCTTCAGTCCCACCAGCGGGCCCAGCACAGATACGCAGTATTTT

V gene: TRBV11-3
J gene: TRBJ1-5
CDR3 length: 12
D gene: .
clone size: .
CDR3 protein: CASRGGNQPQHF
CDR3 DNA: TGTGCCAGCCGTGGGGGGAATCAGCCCCAGCATTTT

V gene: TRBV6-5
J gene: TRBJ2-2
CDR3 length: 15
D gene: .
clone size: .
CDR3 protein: CASSYFAGKVFELFF
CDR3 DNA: TGTGCCAGCAGTTACTTTGCAGGAAAAGTCTTCGAGCTGTTTTTT

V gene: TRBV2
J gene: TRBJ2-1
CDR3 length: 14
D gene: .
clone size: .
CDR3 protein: CARTGPSGHNEQFF
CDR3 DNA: TGTGCCAGGACAGGGCCTAGCGGCCACAATGAGCAGTTCTTC

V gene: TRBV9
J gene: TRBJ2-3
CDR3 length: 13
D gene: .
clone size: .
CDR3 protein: CASSPKRRNTQYF
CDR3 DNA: TGTGCCAGCAGCCCCAAACGGAGAAATACGCAGTATTTT

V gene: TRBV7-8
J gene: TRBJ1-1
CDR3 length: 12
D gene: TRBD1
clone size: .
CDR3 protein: CASSPRQGEAFF
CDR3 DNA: TGTGCCAGCAGCCCTAGACAGGGTGAAGCTTTCTTT

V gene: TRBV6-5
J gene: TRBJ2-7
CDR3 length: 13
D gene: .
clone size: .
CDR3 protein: CASRPSGAGEQYF
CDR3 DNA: TGTGCCAGCAGGCCGTCGGGAGCTGGGGAGCAGTACTTC

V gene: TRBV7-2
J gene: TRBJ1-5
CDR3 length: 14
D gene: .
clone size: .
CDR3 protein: CASSLFDSNQPQHF
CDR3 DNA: TGTGCCAGCAGCTTGTTTGATAGCAATCAGCCCCAGCATTTT

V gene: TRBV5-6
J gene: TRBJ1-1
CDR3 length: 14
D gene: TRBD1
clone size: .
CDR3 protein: CASSWDRLNTEAFF
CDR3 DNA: TGTGCCAGCAGTTGGGACAGACTGAACACTGAAGCTTTCTTT

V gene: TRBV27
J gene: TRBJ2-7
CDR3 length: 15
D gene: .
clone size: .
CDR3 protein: CASSFRGPASYEQYF
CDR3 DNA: TGTGCCAGCAGTTTTCGGGGGCCGGCCTCCTACGAGCAGTACTTC

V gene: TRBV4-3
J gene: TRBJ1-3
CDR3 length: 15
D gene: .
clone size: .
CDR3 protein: CASSQEHARGNTIYF
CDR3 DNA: TGCGCCAGCAGCCAAGAACATGCCAGGGGAAACACCATATATTTT

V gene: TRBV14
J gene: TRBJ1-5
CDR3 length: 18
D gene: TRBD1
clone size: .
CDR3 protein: CASILLHDRVEVNQPQHF
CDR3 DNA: TGTGCCAGCATCCTCCTACACGACAGGGTCGAGGTGAATCAGCCCCAGCATTTT

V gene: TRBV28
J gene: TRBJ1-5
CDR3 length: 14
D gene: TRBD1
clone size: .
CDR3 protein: CASSRDSSNQPQHF
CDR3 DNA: TGTGCCAGCAGTAGGGACAGTAGCAATCAGCCCCAGCATTTT

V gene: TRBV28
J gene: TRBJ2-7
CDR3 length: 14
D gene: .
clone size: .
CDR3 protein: CASSFESRIYEQYF
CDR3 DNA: TGTGCCAGCAGTTTTGAATCCCGGATCTACGAGCAGTACTTC

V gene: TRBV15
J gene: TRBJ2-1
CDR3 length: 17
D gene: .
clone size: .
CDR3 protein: CATNSGGLDYSYNEQFF
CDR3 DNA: TGTGCCACTAACTCAGGGGGACTCGACTACTCCTACAATGAGCAGTTCTTC

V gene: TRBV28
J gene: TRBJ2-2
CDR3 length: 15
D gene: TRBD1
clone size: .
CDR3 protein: CASRQDRGNTGELFF
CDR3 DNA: TGTGCCAGCAGACAAGACAGGGGGAATACCGGGGAGCTGTTTTTT

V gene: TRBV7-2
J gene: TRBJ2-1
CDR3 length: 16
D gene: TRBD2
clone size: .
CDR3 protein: CASSLSTASGRLEQFF
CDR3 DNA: TGTGCCAGCAGCTTAAGTACTGCTAGCGGGCGTCTTGAGCAGTTCTTC

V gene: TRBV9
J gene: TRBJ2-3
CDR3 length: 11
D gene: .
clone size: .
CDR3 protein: CASSVADTQYF
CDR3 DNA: TGTGCCAGCAGCGTAGCAGATACGCAGTATTTT

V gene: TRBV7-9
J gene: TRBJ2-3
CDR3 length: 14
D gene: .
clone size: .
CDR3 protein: CASSQTWGPDTQYF
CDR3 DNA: TGTGCCAGCAGCCAGACTTGGGGGCCGGATACGCAGTATTTT

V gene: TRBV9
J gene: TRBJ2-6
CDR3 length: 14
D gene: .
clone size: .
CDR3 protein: CASSEQLGANVLTF
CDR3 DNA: TGTGCCAGCAGCGAACAATTAGGGGCCAACGTCCTGACTTTC

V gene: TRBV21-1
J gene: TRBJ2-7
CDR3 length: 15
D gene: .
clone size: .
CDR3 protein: CASSNPGQGAGEQYF
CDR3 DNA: TGTGCCAGCAGCAACCCGGGACAGGGGGCCGGGGAGCAGTACTTC

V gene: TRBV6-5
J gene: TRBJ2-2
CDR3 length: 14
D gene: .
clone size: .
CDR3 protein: CASSTFWGTGELFF
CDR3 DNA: TGTGCCAGCAGTACCTTTTGGGGCACCGGGGAGCTGTTTTTT

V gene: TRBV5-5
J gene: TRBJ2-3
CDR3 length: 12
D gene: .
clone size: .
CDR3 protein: CASSIRGDTQYF
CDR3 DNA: TGTGCCAGCAGCATTCGGGGGGATACGCAGTATTTT

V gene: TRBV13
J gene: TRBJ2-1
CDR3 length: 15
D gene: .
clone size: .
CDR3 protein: CASSLRQSTYNEQFF
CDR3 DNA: TGTGCCAGCAGCCTTCGACAGTCTACCTACAATGAGCAGTTCTTC

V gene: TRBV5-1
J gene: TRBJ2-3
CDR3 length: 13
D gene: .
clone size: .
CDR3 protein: CASSYPDTDTQYF
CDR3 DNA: TGCGCCAGCAGCTACCCTGACACAGATACGCAGTATTTT

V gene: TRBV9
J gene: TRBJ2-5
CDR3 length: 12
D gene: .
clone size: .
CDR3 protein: CASSQTRETQYF
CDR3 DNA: TGTGCCAGCAGCCAGACCAGGGAGACCCAGTACTTC

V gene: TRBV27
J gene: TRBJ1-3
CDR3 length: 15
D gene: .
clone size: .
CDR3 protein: CASSLGNPSGNTIYF
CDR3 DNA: TGTGCCAGCAGTTTAGGTAATCCCTCTGGAAACACCATATATTTT

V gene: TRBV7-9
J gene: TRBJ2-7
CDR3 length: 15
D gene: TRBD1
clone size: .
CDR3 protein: CASSLGTGGFSEQYF
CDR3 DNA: TGTGCCAGCAGCCTTGGGACAGGGGGCTTTTCCGAGCAGTACTTC

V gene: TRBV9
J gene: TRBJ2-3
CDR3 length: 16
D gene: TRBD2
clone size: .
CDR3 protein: CASSVSGRPSTDTQYF
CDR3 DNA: TGTGCCAGCAGCGTAAGCGGGAGGCCCAGCACAGATACGCAGTATTTT

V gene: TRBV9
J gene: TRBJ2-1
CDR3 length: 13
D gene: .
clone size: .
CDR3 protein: CASKGLGGDEQFF
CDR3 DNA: TGTGCCAGCAAGGGACTGGGGGGTGATGAGCAGTTCTTC

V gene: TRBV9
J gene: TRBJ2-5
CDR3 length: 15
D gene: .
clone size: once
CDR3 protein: CASSVEGLPEETQYF
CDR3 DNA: TGTGCCAGCAGCGTAGAGGGACTTCCAGAAGAGACCCAGTACTTC

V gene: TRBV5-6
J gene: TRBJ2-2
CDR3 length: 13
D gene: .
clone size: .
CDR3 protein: CASSLVRAGELFF
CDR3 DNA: TGTGCCAGCAGCTTGGTCCGTGCCGGGGAGCTGTTTTTT

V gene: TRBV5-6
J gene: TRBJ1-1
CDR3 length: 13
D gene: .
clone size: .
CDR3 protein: CASSLAPSGEAFF
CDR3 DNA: TGTGCCAGCAGCTTGGCACCCTCGGGTGAAGCTTTCTTT